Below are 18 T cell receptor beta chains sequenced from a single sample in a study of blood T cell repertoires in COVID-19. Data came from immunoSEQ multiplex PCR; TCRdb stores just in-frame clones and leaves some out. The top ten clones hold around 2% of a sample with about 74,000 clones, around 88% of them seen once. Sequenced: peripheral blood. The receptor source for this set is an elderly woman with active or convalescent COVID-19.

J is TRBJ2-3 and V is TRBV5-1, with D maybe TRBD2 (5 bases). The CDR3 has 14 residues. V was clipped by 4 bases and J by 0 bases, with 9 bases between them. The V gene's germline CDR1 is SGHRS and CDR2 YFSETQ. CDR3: CASSAGTSTDTQYF. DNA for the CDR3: TGCGCCAGCAGCGCGGGTACTAGCACAGATACGCAGTATTTT.

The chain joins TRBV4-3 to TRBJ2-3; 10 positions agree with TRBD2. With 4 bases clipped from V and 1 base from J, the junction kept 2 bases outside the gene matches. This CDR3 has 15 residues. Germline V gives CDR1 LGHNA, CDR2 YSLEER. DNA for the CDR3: TGCGCCAGCAGCCCCCTAGCGGGGGGCACAGATACGCAGTATTTT. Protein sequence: CASSPLAGGTDTQYF.

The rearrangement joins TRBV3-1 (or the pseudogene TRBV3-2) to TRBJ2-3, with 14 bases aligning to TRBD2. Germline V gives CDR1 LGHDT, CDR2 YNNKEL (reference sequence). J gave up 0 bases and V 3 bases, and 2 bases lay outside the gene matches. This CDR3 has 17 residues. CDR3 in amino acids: CASSQGLAGASTDTQYF. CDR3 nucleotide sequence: TGTGCCAGCAGCCAGGGACTAGCGGGGGCAAGCACAGATACGCAGTATTTT.

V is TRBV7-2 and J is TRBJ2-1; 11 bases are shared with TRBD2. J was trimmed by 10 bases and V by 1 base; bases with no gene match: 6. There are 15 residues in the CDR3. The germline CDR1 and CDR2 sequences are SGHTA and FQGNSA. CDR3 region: CASSLDIAGGGEQFF. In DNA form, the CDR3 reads TGTGCCAGCAGCTTAGACATAGCGGGAGGGGGCGAGCAGTTCTTC.

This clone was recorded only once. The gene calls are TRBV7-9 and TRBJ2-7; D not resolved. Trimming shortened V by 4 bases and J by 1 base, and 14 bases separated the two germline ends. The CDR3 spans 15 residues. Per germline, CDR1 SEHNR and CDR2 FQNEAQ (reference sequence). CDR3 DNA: TGTGCCAGCAGCTCAACCCCTCCGGAGTCCTACGAGCAGTACTTC. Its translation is CASSSTPPESYEQYF.

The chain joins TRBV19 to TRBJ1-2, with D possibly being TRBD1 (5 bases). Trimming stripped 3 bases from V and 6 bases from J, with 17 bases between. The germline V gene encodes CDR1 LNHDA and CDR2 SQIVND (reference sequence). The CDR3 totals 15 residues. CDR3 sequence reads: CASSIPPGPEDGYTF. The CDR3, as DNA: TGTGCCAGTAGTATTCCGCCAGGGCCCGAGGATGGCTACACCTTC.

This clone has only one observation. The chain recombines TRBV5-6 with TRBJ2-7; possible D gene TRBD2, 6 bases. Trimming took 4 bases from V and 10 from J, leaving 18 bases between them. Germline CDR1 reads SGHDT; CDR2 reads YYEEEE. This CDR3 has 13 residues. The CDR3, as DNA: TGTGCCAGCAGCAACCGGGACTTCGGGCCACAGTACTTC. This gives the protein CASSNRDFGPQYF.

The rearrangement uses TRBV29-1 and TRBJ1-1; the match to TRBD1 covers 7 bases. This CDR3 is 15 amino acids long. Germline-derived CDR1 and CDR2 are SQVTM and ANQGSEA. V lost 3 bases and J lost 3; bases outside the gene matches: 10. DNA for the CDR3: TGCAGCGTTGACCCCCAGACAGGGCGGGACACTGAAGCTTTCTTT. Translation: CSVDPQTGRDTEAFF.

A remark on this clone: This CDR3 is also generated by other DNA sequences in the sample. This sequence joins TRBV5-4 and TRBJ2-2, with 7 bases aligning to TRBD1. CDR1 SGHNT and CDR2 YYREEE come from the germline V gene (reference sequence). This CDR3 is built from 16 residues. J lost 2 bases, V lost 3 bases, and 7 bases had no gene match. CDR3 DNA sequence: TGTGCCAGCAGCTCCTGGGACAGACTAAACACCGGGGAGCTGTTTTTT. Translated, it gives CASSSWDRLNTGELFF.

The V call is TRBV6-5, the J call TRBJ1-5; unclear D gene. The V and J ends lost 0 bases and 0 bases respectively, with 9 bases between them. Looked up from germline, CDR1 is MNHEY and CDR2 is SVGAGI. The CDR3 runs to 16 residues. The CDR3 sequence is CASSYSFTDSNQPQHF. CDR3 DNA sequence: TGTGCCAGCAGTTACTCTTTTACAGATAGCAATCAGCCCCAGCATTTT.

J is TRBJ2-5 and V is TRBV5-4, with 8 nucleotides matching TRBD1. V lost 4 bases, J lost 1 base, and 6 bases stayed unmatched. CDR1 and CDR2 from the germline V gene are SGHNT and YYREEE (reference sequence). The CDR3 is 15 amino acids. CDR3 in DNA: TGTGCCAGCAGCAATCGGGACAGGCTCCAAGAGACCCAGTACTTC. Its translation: CASSNRDRLQETQYF.

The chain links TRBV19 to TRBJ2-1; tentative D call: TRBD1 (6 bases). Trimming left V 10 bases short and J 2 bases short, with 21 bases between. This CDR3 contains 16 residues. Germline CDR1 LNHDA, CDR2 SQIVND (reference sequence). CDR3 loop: CATNPSGTQTYNEQFF. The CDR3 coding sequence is TGTGCCACCAACCCCTCCGGGACACAGACCTACAATGAGCAGTTCTTC.

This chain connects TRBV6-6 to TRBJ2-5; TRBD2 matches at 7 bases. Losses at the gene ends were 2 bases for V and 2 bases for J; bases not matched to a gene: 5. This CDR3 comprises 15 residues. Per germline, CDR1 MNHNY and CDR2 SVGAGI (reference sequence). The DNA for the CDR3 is TGTGCCAGCAGTTACGTGGGGGGGATACAAGAGACCCAGTACTTC. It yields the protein CASSYVGGIQETQYF.

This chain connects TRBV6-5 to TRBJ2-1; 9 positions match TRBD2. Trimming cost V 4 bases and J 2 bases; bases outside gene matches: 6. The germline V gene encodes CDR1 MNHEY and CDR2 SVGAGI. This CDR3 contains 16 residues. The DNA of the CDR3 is TGTGCCAGCAGTTCCGGACTAGCGAGAGCCTACAATGAGCAGTTCTTC. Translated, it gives CASSSGLARAYNEQFF.

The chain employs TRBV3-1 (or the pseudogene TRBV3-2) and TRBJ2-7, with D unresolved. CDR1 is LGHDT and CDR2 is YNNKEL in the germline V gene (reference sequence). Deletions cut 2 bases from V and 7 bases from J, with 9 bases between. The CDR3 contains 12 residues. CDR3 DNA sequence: TGTGCCAGCAGCCAACGCAGGCTAGAGCAGTACTTC. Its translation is CASSQRRLEQYF.

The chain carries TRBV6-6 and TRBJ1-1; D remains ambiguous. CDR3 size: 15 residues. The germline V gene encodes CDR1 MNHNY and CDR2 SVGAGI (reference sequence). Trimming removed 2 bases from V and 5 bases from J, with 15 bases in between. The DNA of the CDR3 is TGTGCCAGCAGTTACCCCGAGTCCCATAATACTGAAGCTTTCTTT. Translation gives CASSYPESHNTEAFF.

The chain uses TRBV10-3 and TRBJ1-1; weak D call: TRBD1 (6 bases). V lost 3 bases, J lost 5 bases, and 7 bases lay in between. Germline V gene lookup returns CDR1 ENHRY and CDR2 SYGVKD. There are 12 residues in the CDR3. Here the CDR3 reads CAISERGTEAFF. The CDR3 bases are TGTGCCATCAGTGAAAGGGGGACTGAAGCTTTCTTT.

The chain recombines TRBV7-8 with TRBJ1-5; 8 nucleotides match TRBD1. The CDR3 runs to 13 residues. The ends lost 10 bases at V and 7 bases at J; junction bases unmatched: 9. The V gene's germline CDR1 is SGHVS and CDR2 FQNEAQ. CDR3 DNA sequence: TGTGCCATTTCAGGACAGGGTGACCAGCCCCAGCATTTT. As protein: CAISGQGDQPQHF.